These T cell receptor beta chains were read from a single sample in a study of spatial heterogeneity in lung cancer. TCRdb analysed the 5' RACE reads with MiXCR anew, one entry per CDR3 protein. The table has roughly 740 distinct CDR3 sequences, approximately 15% seen once. The sample was normal lung tissue next to the tumor, taken at surgery. Every receptor here comes from a male donor with early-stage non-small cell lung cancer. Each CDR3 is given with its conserved first and last residue. A D gene is named only where the DNA matches it firmly. Clone size is shown for a subset of rows, as once, few, many or a class of expanded clone.

V gene,J gene,clone size,D gene,CDR3 DNA,CDR3 protein
TRBV5-1,TRBJ2-1,medium-sized,TRBD2,TGCGCCAGCAGCTTGGCGGTTAGCGGGATATACAATGAGCAGTTCTTC,CASSLAVSGIYNEQFF
TRBV20-1,TRBJ2-2,large,TRBD1,TGCAGTGCTAGACAGACATCGGGACAGGGGGCCGCGAACACCGGGGAGCTGTTTTTT,CSARQTSGQGAANTGELFF
TRBV7-6,TRBJ2-7,large,-,TGTGCCAGCAGCCTTGACGGACTGCTAGACGAGCAGTACTTC,CASSLDGLLDEQYF
TRBV7-8,TRBJ2-7,large,-,TGTGCCAGCAGCTACCCCAGGGGCCCCGGGCAGAACGAGCAGTACTTC,CASSYPRGPGQNEQYF
TRBV11-3,TRBJ1-3,large,TRBD1,TGTGCCAGCAGCCCGGGGACAGGAAAGAACTCTGGAAACACCATATATTTT,CASSPGTGKNSGNTIYF
TRBV5-6,TRBJ2-1,medium-sized,TRBD1,TGTGCCAGCAGCTTACCAGGGACAGAATACAATGAGCAGTTCTTC,CASSLPGTEYNEQFF
TRBV7-9,TRBJ2-2,-,-,TGTGCCAGCAGCTTAGCACGGGCGAACACCGGGGAGCTGTTTTTT,CASSLARANTGELFF
TRBV11-3,TRBJ2-3,large,TRBD2,TGTGCCAGCAGCTTAGGCCAGACTAGCGGGAGTTCAGATACGCAGTATTTT,CASSLGQTSGSSDTQYF
TRBV2,TRBJ2-1,large,-,TGTGCCAGCAGCGCGGAGTCCTACAATGAGCAGTTCTTC,CASSAESYNEQFF
TRBV20-1,TRBJ2-2,few,TRBD2,TGCAGTGCTTATGATCGGACTAGCGGGAGGGGAGAGCTGTTTTTT,CSAYDRTSGRGELFF
TRBV5-1,TRBJ2-1,-,TRBD1,TGCGCCAGCAGCTACGGGACAGGGGTAGGAGATGAGCAGTTCTTC,CASSYGTGVGDEQFF